This T cell receptor (beta chain) was documented in a study of cytomegalovirus exposure and HLA in healthy donors. Whole-study findings and limits: In vitro work confirmed that a few CMV-associated chains recognize CMV antigens. Among TCR sequences, most were rare, though some public TCRs appeared in many donors.

As concerns this clone: Its target is unknown.

The assay was immunoSEQ multiplex PCR, and TCRdb's table has in-frame clones only and misses some. The sample includes roughly 84,000 clones, under 95% of them seen just once. V lost 2 bases, J lost 2 bases, and 9 bases lay in between. This CDR3 comprises 14 residues. Germline V gene lookup returns CDR1 MGHRA and CDR2 YSYEKL. The sequenced sample consisted of PBMCs. The receptor's source is a man aged 25 to 40 in good health and CMV-seronegative. V is TRBV4-1 and J is TRBJ1-2; D is possibly TRBD1 (5 bases). The CDR3 DNA reads TGCGCCAGCAGCCAACCAGGGAAGAACTATGGCTACACCTTC. It specifies CASSQPGKNYGYTF.